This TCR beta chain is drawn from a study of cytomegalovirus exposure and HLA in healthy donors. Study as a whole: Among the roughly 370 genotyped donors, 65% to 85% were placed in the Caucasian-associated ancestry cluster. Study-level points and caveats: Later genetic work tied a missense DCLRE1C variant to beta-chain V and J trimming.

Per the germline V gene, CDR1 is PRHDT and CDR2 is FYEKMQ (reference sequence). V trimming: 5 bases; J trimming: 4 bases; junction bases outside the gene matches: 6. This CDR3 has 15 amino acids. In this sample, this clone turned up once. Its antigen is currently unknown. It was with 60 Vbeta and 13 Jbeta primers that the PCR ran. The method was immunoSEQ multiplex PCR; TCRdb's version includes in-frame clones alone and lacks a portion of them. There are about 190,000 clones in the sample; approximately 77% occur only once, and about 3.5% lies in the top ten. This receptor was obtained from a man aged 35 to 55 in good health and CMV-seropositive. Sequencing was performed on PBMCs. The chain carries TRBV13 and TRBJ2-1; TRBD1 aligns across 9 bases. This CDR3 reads CASSHPGQGYNEQFF. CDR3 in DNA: TGTGCCAGCAGCCACCCGGGACAGGGTTACAATGAGCAGTTCTTC. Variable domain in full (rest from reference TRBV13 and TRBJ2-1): AAGVIQSPRHLIKEKRETATLKCYPIPRHDTVYWYQQGPGQDPQFLISFYEKMQSDKGSIPDRFSAQQFSDYHSELNMSSLELGDSALYFCASSHPGQGYNEQFFGPGTRLTVL.